This T cell receptor (beta chain) was captured in a study of PD-1 blockade in classical Hodgkin lymphoma. Findings and limits, study-wide: Newly diagnosed patients had diversity similar to the baseline diversity of complete responders. Diminished baseline TCR diversity has been reported in newly diagnosed patients relative to healthy donors. At C4D1, TCR diversity had climbed significantly for CD4+ cells, though not for CD8+ cells.

Comment on this clone: Antigen unknown.

Every patient relapsed after autologous stem cell transplantation, and brentuximab vedotin exposure varied. Magnetic negative selection was used to purify CD4+ T cells from PBMCs that had been thawed. Germline V gene data show CDR1 as WSHSY and CDR2 as SAAADI. With 5 bases removed from V and 2 bases from J, the gap between germline ends came to 16 bases. The CDR3 extends over 15 amino acids. TCRdb's copy holds only in-frame clones and misses some; the assay was immunoSEQ multiplex PCR. The sample includes around 8,600 clones, 80% to 85% of them seen just once. The material was CD4+ T cells from blood, obtained at baseline. The TCR sequence derives from a human donor with classical Hodgkin lymphoma. The gene calls are TRBV10-2 and TRBJ2-7, with D possibly TRBD2 on 5 matching bases. The CDR3 sequence: CASSLGGPGPYEQYF. In DNA, the CDR3 is TGCGCCAGCAGTCTAGGCGGGCCGGGCCCCTACGAGCAGTACTTC.